This TCR beta chain is from a study of T cells in Graves' hyperthyroidism and ophthalmopathy. Regarding the study as a whole: Most clonotypes expanded in thyroid above 0.001 were likewise present in blood.

TCR beta CDR3 regions were amplified from RNA. Primed by the HTBI set, a first-round RT-PCR was run on the TCR CDR3. TCRdb passed the multiplex PCR reads through MiXCR, listing each CDR3 protein once. The table includes approximately 870,000 distinct CDR3 sequences, roughly 37% detected once. Graves' hyperthyroidism was deemed stable given no ophthalmopathy progression within 18 months. This clonotype occurred many times. What it binds is not known. Germline is not matched at one junction end, which may reflect a read error. The sequencing input was blood. This clonotype originated in a man in his late teens or twenties with Graves' hyperthyroidism.

The CDR3 region is CSRTNFSSEQYF. The DNA for the CDR3 is TGCAGTCGGACAAACTTTTCCTCCGAGCAGTACTTC. V is TRBV29-1 and J is TRBJ2-7; D may be TRBD1 (5 bases). From germline, CDR1 is SQVTM and CDR2 ANQGSEA. CDR3 size: 12 residues.